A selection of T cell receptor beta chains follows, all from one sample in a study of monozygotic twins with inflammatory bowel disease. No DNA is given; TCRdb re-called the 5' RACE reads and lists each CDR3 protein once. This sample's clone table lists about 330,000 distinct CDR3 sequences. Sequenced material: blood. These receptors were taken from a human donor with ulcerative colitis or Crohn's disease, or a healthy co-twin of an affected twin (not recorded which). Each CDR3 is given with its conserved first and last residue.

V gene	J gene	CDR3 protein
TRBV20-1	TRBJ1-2	CSARDHGQGDYGYTF
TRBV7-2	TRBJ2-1	CASSAGTTYNEQFF
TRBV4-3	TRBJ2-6	CASSLDPYGAGANVLTF
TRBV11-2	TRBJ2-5	CASSLSSETQYF
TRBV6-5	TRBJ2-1	CASSPRTSGRAYHEQFF
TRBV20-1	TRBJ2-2	CSASDAGVGTGELFF
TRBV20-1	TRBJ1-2	CSARDPPRGGRVDYGYTF
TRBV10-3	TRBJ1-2	CAIARTGNYGYTF
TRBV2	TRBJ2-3	CASTPSGLVTDTQYF
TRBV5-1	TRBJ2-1	CASSMRDRINNEQFF
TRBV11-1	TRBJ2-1	CASSLGSYRDKKEGEQFF
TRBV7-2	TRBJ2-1	CASSLTGTRNEQFF
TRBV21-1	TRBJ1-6	CASSKDGSGDYNSPLHF
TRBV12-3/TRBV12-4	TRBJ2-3	CASSTQGTTDTQYF
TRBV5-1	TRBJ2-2	CASSLKSSSGTGELFF
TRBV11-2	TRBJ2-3	CASSHSGDTQYF
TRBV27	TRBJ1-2	CASGTGTMGGYTF
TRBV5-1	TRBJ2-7	CASSPGRQFDEQYF
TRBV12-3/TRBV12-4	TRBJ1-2	CASSRWGGYTF
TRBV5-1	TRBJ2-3	CASSEDSVTQYF
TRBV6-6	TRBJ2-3	CASSHPDTQYF
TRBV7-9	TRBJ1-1	CASGRNTEAFF
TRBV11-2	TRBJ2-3	CASSLRAAGGEYF
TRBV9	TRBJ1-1	CASSVGFANTEAFF
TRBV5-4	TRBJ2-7	CASSPPGQGAQEQYF
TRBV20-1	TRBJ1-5	CSARDVGINQPQHF
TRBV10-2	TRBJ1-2	CASSESPGRNGYTF
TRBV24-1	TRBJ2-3	CATSDRGGVSPDTQYF
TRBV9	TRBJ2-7	CASSFGLAGTYEQYF
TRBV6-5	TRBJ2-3	CASSSEGGKNTQYF
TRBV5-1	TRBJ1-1	CASSSGDTEAFF
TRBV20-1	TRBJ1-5	CSARQGNQMSNQPQHF
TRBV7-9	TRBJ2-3	CASSQSLAGAYTDTQYF
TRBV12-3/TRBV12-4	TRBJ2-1	CASRDGLAPGEQFF
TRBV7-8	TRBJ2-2	CAIRVGTSGTGELFF
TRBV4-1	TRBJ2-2	CASSPAVVNGELFF
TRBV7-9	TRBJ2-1	CASSLMAGEQFF
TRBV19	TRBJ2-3	CASSIGAGGPADTQYF
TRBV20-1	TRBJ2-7	CSARDLFRGPREQYF
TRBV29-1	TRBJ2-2	CSVAGTENTGELFF
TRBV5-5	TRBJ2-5	CASSLVAQGGLETQYF
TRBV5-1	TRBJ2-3	CASSLSGASGGTDTQYF
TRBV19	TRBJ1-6	CASSILEGNSPLHF
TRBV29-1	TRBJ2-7	CSVTTSTYEQYF
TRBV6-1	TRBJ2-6	CASSRTSGGTSGANVLTF
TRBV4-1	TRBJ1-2	CASSQDQERAGYTF
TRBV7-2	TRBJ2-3	CASSPLPGSTDTQYF
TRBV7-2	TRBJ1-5	CASSRDRGNNQPQHF
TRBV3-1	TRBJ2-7	CASSQGTSGASYEQYF
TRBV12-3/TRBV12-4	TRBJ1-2	CASRGRGRDNYGYTF
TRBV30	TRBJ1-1	CAWSAGTPNTEAFF